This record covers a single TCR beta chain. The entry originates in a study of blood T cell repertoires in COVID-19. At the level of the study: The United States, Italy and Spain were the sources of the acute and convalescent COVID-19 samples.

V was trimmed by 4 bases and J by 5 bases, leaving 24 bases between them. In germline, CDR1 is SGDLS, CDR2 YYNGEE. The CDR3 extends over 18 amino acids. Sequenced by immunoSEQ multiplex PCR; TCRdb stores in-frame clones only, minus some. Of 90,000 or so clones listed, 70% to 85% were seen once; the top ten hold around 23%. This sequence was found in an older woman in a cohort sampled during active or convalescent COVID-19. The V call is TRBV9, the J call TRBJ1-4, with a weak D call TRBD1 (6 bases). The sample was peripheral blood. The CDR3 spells CASSRRGTGGELNEKLFF. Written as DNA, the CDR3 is TGTGCCAGCAGCCGGAGGGGGACGGGGGGAGAGCTCAATGAAAAACTGTTTTTT.